This record concerns one T cell receptor beta chain sequence. The CDR3 totals 15 residues. The V and J ends lost 4 bases and 1 base respectively, with 14 bases between them. In germline, CDR1 is SGHRS, CDR2 YFSETQ. The sample comes from a study of blood T cell repertoires in COVID-19. At the level of the study: Sites in the United States, Italy and Spain provided acute and convalescent COVID-19 samples.

How the authors handled the data: Estimation of nucleated cell counts was performed using reference gene primer amplification. Libraries were prepared by immunoSEQ multiplex PCR; TCRdb keeps only in-frame clonotypes and omits some of them. V and J calls and clone size are as listed in that table; D and trimming were resolved from the DNA. The sample holds a few hundred thousand clones, about nine tenths seen once. Specimen: peripheral blood. V and J are TRBV5-1 and TRBJ1-1, with D tentatively TRBD1 (5 bases). The clonotype originates from a woman aged 40 to 50 who had recovered from COVID-19. The CDR3, as DNA: TGCGCCAGCAGCCCGTTGGGGCCAGGGAACACTGAAGCTTTCTTT. Its translation is CASSPLGPGNTEAFF. Full variable domain (outside the CDR3, taken from reference TRBV5-1 and TRBJ1-1): KAGVTQTPRYLIKTRGQQVTLSCSPISGHRSVSWYQQTPGQGLQFLFEYFSETQRNKGNFPGRFSGRQFSNSRSEMNVSTLELGDSALYLCASSPLGPGNTEAFFGQGTRLTVV.